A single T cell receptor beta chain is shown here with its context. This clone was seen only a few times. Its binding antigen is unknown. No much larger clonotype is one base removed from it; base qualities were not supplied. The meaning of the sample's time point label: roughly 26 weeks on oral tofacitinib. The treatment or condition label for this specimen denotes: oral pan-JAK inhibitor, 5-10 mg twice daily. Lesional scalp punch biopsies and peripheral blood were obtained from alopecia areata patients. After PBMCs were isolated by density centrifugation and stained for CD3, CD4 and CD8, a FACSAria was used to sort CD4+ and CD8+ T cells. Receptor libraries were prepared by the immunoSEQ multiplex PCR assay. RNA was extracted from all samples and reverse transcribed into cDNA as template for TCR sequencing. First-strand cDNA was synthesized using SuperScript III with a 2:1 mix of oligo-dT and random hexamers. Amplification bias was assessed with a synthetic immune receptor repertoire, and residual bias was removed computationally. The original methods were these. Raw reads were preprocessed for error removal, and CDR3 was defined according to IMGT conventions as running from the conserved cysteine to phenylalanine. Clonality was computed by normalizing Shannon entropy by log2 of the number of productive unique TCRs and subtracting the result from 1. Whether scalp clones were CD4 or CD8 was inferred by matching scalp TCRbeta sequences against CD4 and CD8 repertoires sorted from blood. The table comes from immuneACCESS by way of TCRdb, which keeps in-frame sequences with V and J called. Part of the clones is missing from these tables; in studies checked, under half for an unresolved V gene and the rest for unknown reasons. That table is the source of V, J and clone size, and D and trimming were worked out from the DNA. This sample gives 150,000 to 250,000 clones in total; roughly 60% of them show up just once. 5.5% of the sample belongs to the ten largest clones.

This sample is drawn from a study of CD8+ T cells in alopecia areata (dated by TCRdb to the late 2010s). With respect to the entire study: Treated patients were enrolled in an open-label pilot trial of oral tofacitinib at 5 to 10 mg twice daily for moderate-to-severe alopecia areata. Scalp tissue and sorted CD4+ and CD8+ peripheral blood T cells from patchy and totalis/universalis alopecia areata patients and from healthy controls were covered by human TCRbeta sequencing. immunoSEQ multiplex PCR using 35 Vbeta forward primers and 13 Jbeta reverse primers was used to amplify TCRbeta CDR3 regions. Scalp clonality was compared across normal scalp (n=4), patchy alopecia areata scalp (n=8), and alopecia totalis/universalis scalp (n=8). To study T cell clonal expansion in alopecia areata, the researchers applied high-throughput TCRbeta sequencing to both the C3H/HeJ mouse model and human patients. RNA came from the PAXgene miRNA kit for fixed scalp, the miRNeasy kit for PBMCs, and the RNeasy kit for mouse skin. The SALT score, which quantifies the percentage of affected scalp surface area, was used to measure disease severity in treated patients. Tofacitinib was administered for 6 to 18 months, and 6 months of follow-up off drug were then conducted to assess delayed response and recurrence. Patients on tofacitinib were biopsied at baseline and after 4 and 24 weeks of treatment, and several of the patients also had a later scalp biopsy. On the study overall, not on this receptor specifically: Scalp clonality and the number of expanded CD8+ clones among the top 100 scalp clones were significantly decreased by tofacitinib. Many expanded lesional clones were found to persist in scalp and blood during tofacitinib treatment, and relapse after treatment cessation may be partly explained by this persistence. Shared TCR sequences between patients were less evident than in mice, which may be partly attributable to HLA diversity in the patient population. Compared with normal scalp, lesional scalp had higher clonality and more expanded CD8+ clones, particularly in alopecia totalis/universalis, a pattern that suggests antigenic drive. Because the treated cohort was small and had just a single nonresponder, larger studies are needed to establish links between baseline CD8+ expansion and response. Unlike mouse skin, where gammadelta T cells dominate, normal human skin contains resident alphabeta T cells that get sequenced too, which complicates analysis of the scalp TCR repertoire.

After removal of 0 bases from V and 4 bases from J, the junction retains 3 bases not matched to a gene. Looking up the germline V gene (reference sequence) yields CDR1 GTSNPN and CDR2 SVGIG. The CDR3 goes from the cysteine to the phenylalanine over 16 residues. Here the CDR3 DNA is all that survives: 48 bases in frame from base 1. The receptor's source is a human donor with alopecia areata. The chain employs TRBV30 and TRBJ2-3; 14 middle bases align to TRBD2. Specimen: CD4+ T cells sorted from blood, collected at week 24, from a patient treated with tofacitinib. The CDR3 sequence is CAWSVGLAGGADTQYF. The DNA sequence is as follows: TGTGCCTGGAGTGTAGGACTAGCGGGAGGCGCAGATACGCAGTATTTT.